This T cell receptor beta chain was retrieved from a study of cytomegalovirus exposure and HLA in healthy donors. Amplification used 60 Vbeta primers and 13 Jbeta primers. Using immunoSEQ multiplex PCR, the repertoire was profiled, and TCRdb retains in-frame clones only, with some absent. The table lists hundreds of thousands of clones, 78% of them singletons. Sample: PBMCs. The TCR was taken from a male donor in good health and CMV-seronegative.

CDR3 DNA sequence: TGCGCCAGCAGCACTTCGGGACAGAGTCCCTACGAGCAGTACTTC. This encodes CASSTSGQSPYEQYF. The rearrangement joins TRBV5-1 to TRBJ2-7; 7 bases match TRBD1. Looked up from germline, CDR1 is SGHRS and CDR2 is YFSETQ. The CDR3 runs to 15 residues. J lost 2 bases, V lost 4 bases, and 9 bases had no gene match.